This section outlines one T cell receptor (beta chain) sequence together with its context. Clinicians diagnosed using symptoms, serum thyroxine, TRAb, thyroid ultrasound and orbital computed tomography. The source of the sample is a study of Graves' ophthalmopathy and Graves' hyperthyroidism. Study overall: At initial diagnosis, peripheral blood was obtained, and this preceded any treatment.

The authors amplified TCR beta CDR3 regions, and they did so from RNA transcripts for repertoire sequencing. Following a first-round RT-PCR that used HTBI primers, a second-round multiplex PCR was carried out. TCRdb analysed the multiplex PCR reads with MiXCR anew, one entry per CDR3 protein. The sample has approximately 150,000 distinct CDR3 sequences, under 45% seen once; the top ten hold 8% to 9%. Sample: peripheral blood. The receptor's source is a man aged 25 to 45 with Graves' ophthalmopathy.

The CDR3 DNA reads as TGTGCCAGCAGGCGTCGGGGGGTACTAGTGAACACTGAAGCTTTCTTT. Its protein product is CASRRRGVLVNTEAFF. The V call is TRBV11-2, the J call TRBJ1-1; maybe TRBD1 (5 bases). This CDR3 contains 16 residues. Between the trimmed V and J ends, which lost 6 bases and 0 bases, there was a span of 17 bases. From germline, CDR1 is SGHAT and CDR2 FQNNGV.